The source of this T cell receptor (beta chain) is a study of T cell changes during pregnancy in multiple sclerosis (dated 2019 in TCRdb). General notes on the study: Changes in the T cell repertoire over the course of pregnancy were examined in this study in women with multiple sclerosis.

The method behind the library was the immunoSEQ multiplex PCR assay. In its TCRdb copy, this immuneACCESS table keeps in-frame sequences only and misses some clones. Where compared with another copy, unresolved V genes explain less than half of these, and the others have no known cause. The sample table holds around 100,000 clones, of which approximately 90% were seen once. The ten largest clones take up approximately 3.7% of the sample. Only a few counts were recorded for this clone. Its antigen has not been determined. Base qualities are not provided; no much larger clone lies one nucleotide away. The germline V gene yields SQVTM for CDR1 and ANQGSEA for CDR2. V was cut back by 2 bases and J by 0 bases, leaving a gap of 10 bases between them. Measured from the cysteine to the phenylalanine, the CDR3 is 14 residues long. The DNA shown is the 42-base CDR3, in frame from base 1.

This TCR was sampled from a female donor with multiple sclerosis, enrolled in a pregnancy study. Sequencing used peripheral blood, obtained after pregnancy. The V and J segments used are TRBV29-1 and TRBJ1-2; the D gene identity is not certain. In nucleotides, the sequence is TGCAGCGTTGAATCTGGCCCGACTAACTATGGCTACACCTTC. Translated, it reads CSVESGPTNYGYTF.